The TCR beta chain under discussion was sequenced for a study of cytomegalovirus exposure and HLA in healthy donors. Findings and limits, study-wide: Sequencing likely generated an artifact that appeared as a cluster of highly shared sequence variants. Researchers reported that a few CMV-associated chains were confirmed in vitro as CMV antigen-specific.

With respect to this clone: Its antigen is not identified.

Germline-derived CDR1 and CDR2 are KGHSH and LQKENI. The CDR3 spans 13 residues. Trimming removed 6 bases from V and 8 bases from J, with 14 bases in between. The PCR ran on 60 Vbeta and 13 Jbeta primers. Profiling relied on immunoSEQ multiplex PCR, and the TCRdb table lists in-frame clones only, not all of them. The sample yields roughly 150,000 clones, roughly 84% seen once. The receptor was isolated from a woman under 30 in good health and CMV-seronegative. Sequences were obtained from PBMCs. The chain employs TRBV18 and TRBJ2-1; tentatively, D is TRBD2 (5 bases). CDR3 sequence: CASSLSGIDEQFF. In nucleotides, the CDR3 is TGTGCCAGCTCCCTATCGGGGATCGATGAGCAGTTCTTC.